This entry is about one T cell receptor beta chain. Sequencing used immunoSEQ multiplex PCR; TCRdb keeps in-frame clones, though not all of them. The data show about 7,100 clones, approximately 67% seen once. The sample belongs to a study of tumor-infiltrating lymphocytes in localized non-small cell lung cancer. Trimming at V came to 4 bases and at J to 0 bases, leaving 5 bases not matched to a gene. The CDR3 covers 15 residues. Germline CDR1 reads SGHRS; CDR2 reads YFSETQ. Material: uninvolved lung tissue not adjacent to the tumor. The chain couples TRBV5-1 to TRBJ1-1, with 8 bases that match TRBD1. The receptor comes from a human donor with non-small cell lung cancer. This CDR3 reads CASSVTGALNTEAFF. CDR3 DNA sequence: TGCGCCAGCAGCGTGACAGGGGCGTTGAACACTGAAGCTTTCTTT. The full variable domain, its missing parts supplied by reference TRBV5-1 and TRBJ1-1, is KAGVTQTPRYLIKTRGQQVTLSCSPISGHRSVSWYQQTPGQGLQFLFEYFSETQRNKGNFPGRFSGRQFSNSRSEMNVSTLELGDSALYLCASSVTGALNTEAFFGQGTRLTVV.